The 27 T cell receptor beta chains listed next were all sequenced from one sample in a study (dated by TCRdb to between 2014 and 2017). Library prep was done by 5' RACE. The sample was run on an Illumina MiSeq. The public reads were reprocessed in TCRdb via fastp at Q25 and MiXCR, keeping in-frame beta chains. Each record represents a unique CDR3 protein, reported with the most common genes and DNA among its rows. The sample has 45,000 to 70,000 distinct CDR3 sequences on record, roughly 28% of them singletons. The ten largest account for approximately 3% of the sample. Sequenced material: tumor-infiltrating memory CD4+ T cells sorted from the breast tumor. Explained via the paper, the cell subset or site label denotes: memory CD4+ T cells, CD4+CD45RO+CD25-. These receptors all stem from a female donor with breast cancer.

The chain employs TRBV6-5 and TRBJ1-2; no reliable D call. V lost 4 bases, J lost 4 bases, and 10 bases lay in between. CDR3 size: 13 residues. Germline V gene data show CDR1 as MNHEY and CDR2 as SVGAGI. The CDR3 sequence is CASSLPSGYGYTF. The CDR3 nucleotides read TGTGCCAGCAGTTTGCCTAGTGGCTATGGCTACACCTTC.

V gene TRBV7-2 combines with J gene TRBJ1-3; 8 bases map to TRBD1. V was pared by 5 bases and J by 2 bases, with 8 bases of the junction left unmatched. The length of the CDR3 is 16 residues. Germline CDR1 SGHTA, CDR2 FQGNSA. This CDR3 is CASSPIDRGAGNTIYF. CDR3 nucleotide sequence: TGTGCCAGCAGCCCGATAGACAGGGGAGCTGGAAACACCATATATTTT.

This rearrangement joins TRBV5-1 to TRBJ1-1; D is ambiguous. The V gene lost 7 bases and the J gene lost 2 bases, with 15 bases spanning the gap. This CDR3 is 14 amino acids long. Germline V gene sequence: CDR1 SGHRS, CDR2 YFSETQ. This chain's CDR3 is CASGPSRDNTEAFF. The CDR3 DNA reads TGCGCCAGCGGCCCGAGCAGAGACAACACTGAAGCTTTCTTT.

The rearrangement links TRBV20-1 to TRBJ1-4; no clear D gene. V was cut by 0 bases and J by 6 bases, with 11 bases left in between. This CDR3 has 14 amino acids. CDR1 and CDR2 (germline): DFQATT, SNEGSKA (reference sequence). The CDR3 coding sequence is TGCAGTGCTAGAGATCGAATGAACTATGAAAAACTGTTTTTT. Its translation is CSARDRMNYEKLFF.

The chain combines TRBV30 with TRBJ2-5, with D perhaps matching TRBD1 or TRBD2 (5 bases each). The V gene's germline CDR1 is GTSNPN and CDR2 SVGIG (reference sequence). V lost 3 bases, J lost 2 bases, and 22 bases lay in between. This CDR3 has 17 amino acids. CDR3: CAWRGVSGRLHQETQYF. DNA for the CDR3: TGTGCCTGGAGGGGGGTTTCCGGTAGGCTTCATCAAGAGACCCAGTACTTC.

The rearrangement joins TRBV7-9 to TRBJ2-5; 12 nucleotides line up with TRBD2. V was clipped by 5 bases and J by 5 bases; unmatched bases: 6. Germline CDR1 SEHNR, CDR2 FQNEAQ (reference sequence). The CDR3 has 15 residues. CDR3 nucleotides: TGTGCCAGCAGCGGGGCACTAGCGGGAGGTGAGACCCAGTACTTC. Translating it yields CASSGALAGGETQYF.

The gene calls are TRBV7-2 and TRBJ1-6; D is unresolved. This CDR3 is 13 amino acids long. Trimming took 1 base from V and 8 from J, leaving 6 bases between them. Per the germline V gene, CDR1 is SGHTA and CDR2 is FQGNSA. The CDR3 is CASSLEKDSPLHF. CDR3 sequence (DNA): TGTGCCAGCAGCTTAGAGAAGGATTCACCCCTCCACTTT.

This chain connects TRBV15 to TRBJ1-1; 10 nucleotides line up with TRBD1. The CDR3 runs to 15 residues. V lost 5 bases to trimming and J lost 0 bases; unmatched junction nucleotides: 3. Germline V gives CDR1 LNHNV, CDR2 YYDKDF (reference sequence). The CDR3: CATSGGQGLNTEAFF. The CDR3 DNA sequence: TGTGCCACCAGCGGGGGACAGGGGTTGAACACTGAAGCTTTCTTT.

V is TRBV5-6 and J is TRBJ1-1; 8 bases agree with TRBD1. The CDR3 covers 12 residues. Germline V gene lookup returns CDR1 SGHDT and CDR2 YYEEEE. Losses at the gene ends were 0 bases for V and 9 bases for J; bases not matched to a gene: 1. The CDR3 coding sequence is TGTGCCAGCAGCTTGGGACAGGGGAAAGCTTTCTTT. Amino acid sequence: CASSLGQGKAFF. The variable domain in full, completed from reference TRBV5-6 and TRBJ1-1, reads DAGVTQSPTHLIKTRGQQVTLRCSPKSGHDTVSWYQQALGQGPQFIFQYYEEEERQRGNFPDRFSGHQFPNYSSELNVNALLLGDSALYLCASSLGQGKAFFGQGTRLTVV.

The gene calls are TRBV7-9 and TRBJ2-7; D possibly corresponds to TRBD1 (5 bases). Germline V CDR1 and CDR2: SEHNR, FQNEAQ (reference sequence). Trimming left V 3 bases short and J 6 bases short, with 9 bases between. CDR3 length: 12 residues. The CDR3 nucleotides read TGTGCCAGCAGCTTCAGGGCCAGCGAGCAGTACTTC. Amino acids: CASSFRASEQYF.

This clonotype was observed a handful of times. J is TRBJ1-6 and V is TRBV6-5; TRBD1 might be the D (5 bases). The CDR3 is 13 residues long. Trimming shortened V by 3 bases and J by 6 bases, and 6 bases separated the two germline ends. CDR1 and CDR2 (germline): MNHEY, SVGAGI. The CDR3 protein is CASSYDSNSPLHF. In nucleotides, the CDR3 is TGTGCCAGCAGTTATGACAGTAATTCACCCCTCCACTTT.

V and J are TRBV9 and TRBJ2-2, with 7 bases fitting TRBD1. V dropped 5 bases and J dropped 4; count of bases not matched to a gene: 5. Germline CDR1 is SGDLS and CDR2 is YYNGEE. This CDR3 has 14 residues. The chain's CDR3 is CASSRTGPTGELFF. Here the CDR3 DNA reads TGTGCCAGCAGTCGGACAGGCCCCACCGGGGAGCTGTTTTTT. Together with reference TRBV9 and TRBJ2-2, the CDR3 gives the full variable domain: DSGVTQTPKHLITATGQRVTLRCSPRSGDLSVYWYQQSLDQGLQFLIQYYNGEERAKGNILERFSAQQFPDLHSELNLSSLELGDSALYFCASSRTGPTGELFFGEGSRLTVL.

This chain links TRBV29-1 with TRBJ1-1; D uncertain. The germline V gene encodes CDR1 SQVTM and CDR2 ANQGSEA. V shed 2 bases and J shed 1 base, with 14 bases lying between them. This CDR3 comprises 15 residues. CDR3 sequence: CSVEHPQAWNTEAFF. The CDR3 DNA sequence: TGCAGCGTTGAACATCCCCAGGCATGGAACACTGAAGCTTTCTTT.

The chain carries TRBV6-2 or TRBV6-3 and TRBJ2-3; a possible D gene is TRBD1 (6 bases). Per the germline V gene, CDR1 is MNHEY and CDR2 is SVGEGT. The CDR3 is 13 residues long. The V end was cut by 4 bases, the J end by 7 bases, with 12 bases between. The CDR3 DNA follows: TGTGCCAGCAGTTTACAGGGATTGAATACGCAGTATTTT. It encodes CASSLQGLNTQYF.

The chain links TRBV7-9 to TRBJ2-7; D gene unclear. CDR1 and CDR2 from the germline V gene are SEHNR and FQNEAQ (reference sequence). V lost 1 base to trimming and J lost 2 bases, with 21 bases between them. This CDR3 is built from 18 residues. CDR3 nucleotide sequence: TGTGCCAGCAGCTTAGTCTTGCAGGCAAACCAATATACCTACGAGCAGTACTTC. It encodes CASSLVLQANQYTYEQYF.

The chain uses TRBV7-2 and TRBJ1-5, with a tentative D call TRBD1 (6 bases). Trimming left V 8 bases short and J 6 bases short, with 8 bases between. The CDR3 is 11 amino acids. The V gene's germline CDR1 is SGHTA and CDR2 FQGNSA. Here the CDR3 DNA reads TGTGCCAGCGGCAGGGGTCAGCCCCAGCATTTT. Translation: CASGRGQPQHF.

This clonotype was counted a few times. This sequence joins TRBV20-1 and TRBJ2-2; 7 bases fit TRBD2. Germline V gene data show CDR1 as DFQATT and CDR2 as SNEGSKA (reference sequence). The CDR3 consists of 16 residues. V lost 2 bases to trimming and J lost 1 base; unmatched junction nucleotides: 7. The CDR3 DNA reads TGCAGTGCTAGACGGGGGGTTAGCGGGAACACCGGGGAGCTGTTTTTT. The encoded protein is CSARRGVSGNTGELFF.

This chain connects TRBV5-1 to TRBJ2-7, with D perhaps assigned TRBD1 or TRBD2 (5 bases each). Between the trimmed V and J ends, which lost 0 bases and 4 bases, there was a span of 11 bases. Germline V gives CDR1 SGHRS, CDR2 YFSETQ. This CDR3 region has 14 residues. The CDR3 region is CASSLGGAMYEQYF. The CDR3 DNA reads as TGCGCCAGCAGCTTGGGAGGGGCGATGTACGAGCAGTACTTC.

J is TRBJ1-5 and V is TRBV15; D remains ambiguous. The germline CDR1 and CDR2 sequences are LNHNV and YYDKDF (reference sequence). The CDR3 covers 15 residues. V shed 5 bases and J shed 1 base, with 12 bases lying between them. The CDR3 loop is CATSLGVSSNQPQHF. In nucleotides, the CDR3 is TGTGCCACCAGCCTCGGGGTGTCGAGCAATCAGCCCCAGCATTTT.

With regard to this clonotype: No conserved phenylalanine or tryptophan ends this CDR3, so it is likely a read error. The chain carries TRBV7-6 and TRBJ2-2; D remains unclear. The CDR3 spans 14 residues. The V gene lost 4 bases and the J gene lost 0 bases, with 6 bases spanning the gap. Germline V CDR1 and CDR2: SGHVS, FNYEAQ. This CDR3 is CASSYRTNTGELFL. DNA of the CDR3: TGTGCCAGCAGCTACCGGACGAACACCGGGGAGCTGTTTCTT.

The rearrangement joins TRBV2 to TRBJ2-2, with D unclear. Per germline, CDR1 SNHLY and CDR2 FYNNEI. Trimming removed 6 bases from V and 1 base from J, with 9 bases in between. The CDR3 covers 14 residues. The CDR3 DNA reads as TGTGCCAGCAGGTTTCAGGAGAACACCGGGGAGCTGTTTTTT. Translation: CASRFQENTGELFF.

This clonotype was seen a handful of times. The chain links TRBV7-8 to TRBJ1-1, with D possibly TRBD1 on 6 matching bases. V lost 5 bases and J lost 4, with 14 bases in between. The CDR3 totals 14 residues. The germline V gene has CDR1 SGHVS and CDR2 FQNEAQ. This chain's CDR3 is CASSLQGIGTEAFF. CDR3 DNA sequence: TGTGCCAGCAGCCTCCAGGGGATTGGCACTGAAGCTTTCTTT. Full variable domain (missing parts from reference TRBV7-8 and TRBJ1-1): GAGVSQSPRYKVAKRGQDVALRCDPISGHVSLFWYQQALGQGPEFLTYFQNEAQLDKSGLPSDRFFAERPEGSVSTLKIQRTQQEDSAVYLCASSLQGIGTEAFFGQGTRLTVV.

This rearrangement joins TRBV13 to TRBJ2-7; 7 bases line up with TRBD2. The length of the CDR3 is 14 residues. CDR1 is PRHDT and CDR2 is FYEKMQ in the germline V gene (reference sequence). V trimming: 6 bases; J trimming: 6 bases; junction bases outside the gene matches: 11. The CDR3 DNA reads TGTGCCAGCAGGTTAACCCTGGGGGGGTCCGAGCAGTACTTC. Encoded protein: CASRLTLGGSEQYF.

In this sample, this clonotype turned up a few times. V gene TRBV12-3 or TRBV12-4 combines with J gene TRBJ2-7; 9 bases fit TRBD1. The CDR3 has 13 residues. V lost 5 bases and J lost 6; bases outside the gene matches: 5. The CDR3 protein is CASSRGTGSEQYF. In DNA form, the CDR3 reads TGTGCCAGCAGTCGCGGGACAGGGTCCGAGCAGTACTTC.

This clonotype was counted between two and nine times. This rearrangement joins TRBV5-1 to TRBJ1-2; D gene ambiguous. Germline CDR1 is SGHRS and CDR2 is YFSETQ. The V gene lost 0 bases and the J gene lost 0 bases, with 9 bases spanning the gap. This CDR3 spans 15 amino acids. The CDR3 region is CASSLGGKANYGYTF. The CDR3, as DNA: TGCGCCAGCAGCTTGGGTGGGAAGGCTAACTATGGCTACACCTTC.

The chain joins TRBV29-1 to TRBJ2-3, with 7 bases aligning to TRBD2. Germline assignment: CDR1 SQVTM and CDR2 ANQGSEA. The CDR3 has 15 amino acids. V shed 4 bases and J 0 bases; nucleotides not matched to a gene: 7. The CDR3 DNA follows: TGCAGCGTTGCGGTGGCTAGCGGTAGCACAGATACGCAGTATTTT. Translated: CSVAVASGSTDTQYF.

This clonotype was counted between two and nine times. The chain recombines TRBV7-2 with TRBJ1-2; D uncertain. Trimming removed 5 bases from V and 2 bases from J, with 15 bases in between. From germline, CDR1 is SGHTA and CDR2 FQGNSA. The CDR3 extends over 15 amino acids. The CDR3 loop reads CASSRSKWENYGYTF. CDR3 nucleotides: TGTGCCAGCAGCCGAAGTAAATGGGAAAACTATGGCTACACCTTC.